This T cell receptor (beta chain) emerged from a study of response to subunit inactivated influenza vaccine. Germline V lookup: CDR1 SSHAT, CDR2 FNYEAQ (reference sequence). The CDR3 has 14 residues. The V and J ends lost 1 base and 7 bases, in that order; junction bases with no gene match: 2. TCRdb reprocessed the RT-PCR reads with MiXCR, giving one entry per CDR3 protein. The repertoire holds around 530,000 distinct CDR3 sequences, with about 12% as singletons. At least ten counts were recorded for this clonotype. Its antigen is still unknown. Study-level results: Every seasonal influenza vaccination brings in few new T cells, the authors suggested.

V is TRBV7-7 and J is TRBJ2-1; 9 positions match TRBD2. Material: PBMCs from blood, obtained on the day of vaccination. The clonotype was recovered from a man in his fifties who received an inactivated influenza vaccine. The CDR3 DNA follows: TGTGCCAGCAGCTTAGAGGCGGGAGGGAATGAGCAGTTCTTC. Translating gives CASSLEAGGNEQFF.